The 13 T cell receptor beta chains presented below share a single source sample, sequenced in a study of cytomegalovirus exposure and HLA in healthy donors. 13 Jbeta primers and 60 Vbeta primers were used for the PCR. The protocol was immunoSEQ multiplex PCR, while the TCRdb copy is restricted to in-frame clones and leaves out a portion. The table lists around 200,000 clones, over 80% of them singletons. Sequenced sample: PBMCs. These receptors were taken from a man between 40 and 49 years old in good health and CMV-seropositive.

The chain uses TRBV10-3 and TRBJ1-2, with 10 bases matching TRBD1. Germline trimming cut 8 bases from V and 1 base from J; bases unmatched to any gene: 1. CDR1 ENHRY and CDR2 SYGVKD come from the germline V gene. The CDR3 is 13 amino acids. The CDR3 loop reads CAIGTGDNYGYTF. CDR3 DNA: TGTGCCATCGGGACAGGGGATAACTATGGCTACACCTTC.

Points on this clone: Different DNA sequences within this sample yield the same CDR3. The chain recombines TRBV5-1 with TRBJ1-2; the D is unclear. The V gene's germline CDR1 is SGHRS and CDR2 YFSETQ. The CDR3 contains 13 residues. Deletions cut 2 bases from V and 2 bases from J, with 7 bases between. The CDR3 protein is CASSFGVNYGYTF. CDR3 DNA sequence: TGCGCCAGCAGCTTCGGGGTCAACTATGGCTACACCTTC. Combining the CDR3 with reference TRBV5-1 and TRBJ1-2 gives the whole variable domain KAGVTQTPRYLIKTRGQQVTLSCSPISGHRSVSWYQQTPGQGLQFLFEYFSETQRNKGNFPGRFSGRQFSNSRSEMNVSTLELGDSALYLCASSFGVNYGYTFGSGTRLTVV.

The chain carries TRBV18 and TRBJ1-4; D possibly corresponds to TRBD1 (5 bases). This CDR3 has 17 residues. V was shortened by 2 bases and J by 3 bases, with 16 bases between the two germline ends. Germline V gene sequence: CDR1 KGHSH, CDR2 LQKENI. CDR3 in DNA: TGTGCCAGCTCACCAATAGGGACCGCGGGGGCTAATGAAAAACTGTTTTTT. Protein sequence: CASSPIGTAGANEKLFF.

The CDR3 region is CASSHLGSGVYNEQFF. The DNA for the CDR3 is TGCGCCAGCAGCCATCTGGGTAGCGGGGTCTACAATGAGCAGTTCTTC. V usage is TRBV4-1 and J usage is TRBJ2-1; the match to TRBD2 covers 8 bases. The germline CDR1 and CDR2 sequences are MGHRA and YSYEKL. The CDR3 runs to 16 residues. V shed 3 bases and J 3 bases; nucleotides not matched to a gene: 7.

This clone came up once. The V and J genes are TRBV5-8 and TRBJ1-5, with 8 bases lining up with TRBD1. Losses at the gene ends were 3 bases for V and 2 bases for J; bases not matched to a gene: 10. The CDR3 totals 17 residues. Germline CDR1 is SGHTS and CDR2 is YDEGEE. For the CDR3, the DNA is TGTGCCAGCAGCTCAGCTCAGGGGGCTCGAGGCAATCAGCCCCAGCATTTT. Translation: CASSSAQGARGNQPQHF.

J is TRBJ2-5 and V is TRBV30; D ambiguous. There are 14 residues in the CDR3. CDR1 GTSNPN and CDR2 SVGIG come from the germline V gene (reference sequence). The V end was cut by 0 bases, the J end by 3 bases, with 11 bases between. CDR3 DNA: TGTGCCTGGAGTGTTGCCAGATCCGAAGAGACCCAGTACTTC. It specifies CAWSVARSEETQYF.

The chain couples TRBV4-3 to TRBJ2-1, with 12 positions matching TRBD2. The CDR3 loop spans 21 amino acids. The ends lost 4 bases at V and 6 bases at J; junction bases unmatched: 22. Germline CDR1 reads LGHNA; CDR2 reads YSLEER. The CDR3 coding sequence is TGCGCCAGCAGCCTTGTACAGGGGGGAGTTGGGCTAGCGGGGGGGCTCAATGAGCAGTTCTTC. Translation gives CASSLVQGGVGLAGGLNEQFF.

Comment on this clone: An end of the junction does not agree with germline; a read error may underlie this. This chain uses TRBV7-9 with TRBJ1-1; D call uncertain. There are 16 residues in the CDR3. Per the germline V gene, CDR1 is SEHNR and CDR2 is FQNEAQ (reference sequence). The CDR3 region is CSSSLASGFLSSEAFF. DNA of the CDR3: TGTTCCAGCAGCTTAGCGTCCGGGTTTTTATCTTCTGAAGCTTTCTTT.

V is TRBV12-5 and J is TRBJ1-3, with 8 bases identical to TRBD1. This CDR3 has 17 residues. Germline V gene sequence: CDR1 LGHNT, CDR2 FRNRAP. V lost 1 base, J lost 0 bases, and 5 bases stayed unmatched. CDR3 sequence: CASGLAGTGSSGNTIYF. The CDR3 region has the DNA TGTGCTAGTGGTTTGGCTGGGACAGGAAGCTCTGGAAACACCATATATTTT.

Note on this clone: Other nucleotide sequences from this sample produce the same CDR3. The chain joins TRBV30 to TRBJ1-5; D uncertain. Germline V gives CDR1 GTSNPN, CDR2 SVGIG (reference sequence). This CDR3 comprises 12 residues. V gave up 0 bases and J gave up 5 bases, with 5 bases separating them. For the CDR3, the DNA is TGTGCCTGGAGTGTGCGGGATCAGCCCCAGCATTTT. It specifies CAWSVRDQPQHF.

This chain joins TRBV30 and TRBJ2-2; perhaps TRBD2 as D (6 bases). V shed 0 bases and J shed 4 bases, with 9 bases lying between them. The CDR3 has 14 residues. Germline V gene data show CDR1 as GTSNPN and CDR2 as SVGIG (reference sequence). This CDR3 is CAWSVWRGTGELFF. CDR3 DNA sequence: TGTGCCTGGAGTGTATGGCGGGGCACCGGGGAGCTGTTTTTT.

V and J are TRBV4-1 and TRBJ2-5, with D hard to call. This CDR3 contains 13 residues. The germline V and J ends were trimmed by 2 bases and 5 bases, with 9 bases remaining between them. Germline values: CDR1 MGHRA, CDR2 YSYEKL. The CDR3: CASSQSLLETQYF. The DNA of the CDR3 is TGCGCCAGCAGCCAAAGTCTACTTGAGACCCAGTACTTC.

This chain connects TRBV7-9 to TRBJ1-2; tentatively, D is TRBD1 (6 bases). V lost 8 bases and J lost 7, with 14 bases in between. The CDR3 runs to 12 residues. Germline loops: CDR1 SEHNR, CDR2 FQNEAQ (reference sequence). The CDR3 DNA reads as TGTGCCAGCCATCCTCAGGGGTCTGGCTACACCTTC. It is translated as CASHPQGSGYTF.